This T cell receptor beta chain was recovered during a study of T cells after posttransplantation cyclophosphamide. Study-level points and caveats: Later blood repertoires were often dominated by clones from the donor CD8+ memory compartment. Recipient CMV seropositivity and CMV reactivation strongly tracked TRB clonality. Skin or GI-infiltrating T cells shared few TRB sequences with blood.

Germline CDR1 reads SGHTA; CDR2 reads FQGNSA. The CDR3 is 15 residues long. V lost 1 base and J lost 5, with 13 bases in between. TCRdb's copy holds only in-frame clones and misses some; the assay was immunoSEQ multiplex PCR. The sample includes just over 20,000 clones, 95% to 98% of them seen just once. The naive gate required viable CD3+CD4+ or CD3+CD8+ cells with CCR7+CD45RA+CD45RO-CD95-CD27+CD28+ phenotype. Turning to this clone: Its target is unknown.

The sequence was obtained from a man aged 35-49 years in good health, CMV-negative, and a related stem cell transplant donor. Sequencing was done on a sample of naive CD4+ T cells sorted from PBMCs. The V call is TRBV7-2, the J call TRBJ2-3; the D gene is possibly TRBD1 (6 bases). As DNA, the CDR3 is TGTGCCAGCAGCTTAGAAGCGAGGGGGTTAGATACGCAGTATTTT. Translation: CASSLEARGLDTQYF.